This T cell receptor beta chain was profiled in a study of shared clonotypes between healthy human individuals (TCRdb year 2020). As for the study more broadly: The cohort included three men and a couple of women between 18 and 49 years of age. Per donor, three plates each were used for CD4 naive and CD4 memory, two for CD8 naive, and one for CD8 memory. To estimate repertoire size and how much clonotypes are shared between individuals, the study performed deep sequencing of blood TCR repertoires from 4 to 6 healthy adults. To increase sequencing depth and limit assay-specific biases, TCR repertoire library preparation and sequencing were carried out by different laboratories using diverse techniques. Leukapheresis yielded between about 0.94 and 9 billion PBMCs per donor.

The donors were healthy, HIV-negative adults who had no recently reported acute infections or vaccinations. All donors were Caucasian adults living in Nashville, Tennessee, USA. CD4+ T cells were enriched by magnetic negative selection; naive cells were then positively selected on CD45RA, and the negative fraction formed the memory subset. Blood was collected by leukapheresis, and PBMCs were isolated by Ficoll-Histopaque density gradient centrifugation and then cryopreserved in liquid nitrogen vapor phase. Analytical flow cytometry was used to check the purity and quantity of each magnetically sorted T cell population. Each sorted fraction had its genomic DNA isolated and then quantified by UV absorbance on a Nanodrop 2000c. Using the deep immunoSEQ assay, multiplex PCR amplified TCR CDR3 regions from genomic DNA. For each cell subset, the extracted genomic DNA was distributed evenly across all wells of several immunoSEQ 96-well plates, and each plate served as one replicate. Each replicate PCR for sorted subsets received around 200 ng genomic DNA, equal to about 30,000 T cell genomes. The purified libraries were quantified using a Qubit 3.0 fluorometer, sized with a Bioanalyzer 2100, and then quantified again using the KAPA Library Quantification kit. Every immunoSEQ 96-well plate was sequenced on a separate single-read 150-cycle Illumina NextSeq 550 flow cell. Per the original workflow: Because the immunoSEQ output held only junctional sequences and lacked quality scores, the filtering could not match the filtering applied to full-length reads. To assign V/J genes and CDR3, sequences were annotated against IMGT germline references using PyIR, a Python wrapper for IgBLAST v1.9. Any read was removed if the V/J assignment was weak (E-value above 1e-6), the CDR3 was missing, or the read contained stop codons, out-of-frame junctions, or ambiguous translated residues. V3J clonotypes were defined by identical inferred V gene, J gene, and CDR3 amino acid sequence. Percentage overlap between repertoires was calculated by dividing the number of shared unique clonotypes by the size of the smaller repertoire. RTK rarefaction, the Chao1 estimator, and Recon v2.1 estimates of unobserved clonotypes were used to assess repertoire richness. Generation probabilities were computed with OLGA for all TCRbeta clonotypes obtained by the gDNA method from a handful of donors. Held by TCRdb, this immuneACCESS table contains in-frame sequences only and omits some clones. Under half of the omission traces to an unresolved V gene where checked; the cause of the rest is unknown. D and trimming were read from the DNA, whereas the V and J calls and clone size are those reported in that table. The sample table contains some 200,000 clones; only one count was recorded for approximately 70% of them. Jointly, the top ten make up 8.5% to 12% of the sample.

About this clone itself: Its antigen is still unknown. No much larger clone is present one base from it, and per-base qualities are unavailable.

The CDR3 spans 15 residues, from the cysteine through the phenylalanine. The kept DNA is CDR3 alone, 45 bases in frame from the first base. Trimming at the junction amounts to 1 base on V and 1 base on J, and the germline ends lie 10 bases apart. CDR1 and CDR2 are read off the germline V gene (reference sequence) as LNHNV and YYDKDF. Overall study outcomes, separate from this receptor: Because the study included a small number of donors, the genetic and exposure-history diversity represented was limited. Based on pairwise subsampling, the degree of clonotype sharing among donors was expected to be affected by sequencing depth. Incomplete sequencing was indicated by rarefaction of sorted-subset datasets, despite the large sequencing depth. Compared with non-shared clonotypes, the clonotypes found in all four sorted-subset donors had higher generation probabilities. Sampling was restricted to blood, and TCR repertoires in tissues likely differ from the TCR repertoires found in blood. When a handful of donors were compared, the shared fraction of clonotypes was about 5% for naive CD4, about 4% for naive CD8, 2.3% for memory CD4, and less than 0.5% for memory CD8. Larger estimated clonotype richness was generally found for naive subsets than for memory subsets.

The chain couples TRBV15 to TRBJ2-5, with no reliable assignment of the D segment. The specimen sequenced was memory CD4+ T cells sorted from blood. The cell subset or site label, as the study defines it: CD45RA-negative fraction. The clonotype was recovered from a man younger than 45 in good health. The CDR3 sequence is CATSRVTTAQETQYF. The DNA reads as follows: TGTGCCACCAGCAGAGTCACTACAGCCCAAGAGACCCAGTACTTC.